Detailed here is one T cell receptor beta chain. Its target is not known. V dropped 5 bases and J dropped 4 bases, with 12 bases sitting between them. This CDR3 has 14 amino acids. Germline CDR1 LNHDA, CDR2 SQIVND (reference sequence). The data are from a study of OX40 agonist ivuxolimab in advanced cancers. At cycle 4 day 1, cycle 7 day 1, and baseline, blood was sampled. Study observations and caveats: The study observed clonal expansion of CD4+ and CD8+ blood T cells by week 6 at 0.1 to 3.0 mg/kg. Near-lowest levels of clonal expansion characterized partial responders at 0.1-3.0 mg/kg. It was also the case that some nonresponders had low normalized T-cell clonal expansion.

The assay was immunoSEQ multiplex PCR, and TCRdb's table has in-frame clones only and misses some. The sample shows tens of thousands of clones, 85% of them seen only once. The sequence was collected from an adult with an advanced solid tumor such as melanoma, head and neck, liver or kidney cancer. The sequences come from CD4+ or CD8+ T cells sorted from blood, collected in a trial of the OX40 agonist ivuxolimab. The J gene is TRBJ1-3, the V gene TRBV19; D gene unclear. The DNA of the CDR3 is TGTGCCAGTAGTCCCATGAAGGCCGGAAACACCATATATTTT. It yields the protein CASSPMKAGNTIYF.